These 3 T cell receptor beta chains originate from one sample sequenced in a study of vaccination effects on CD4 cells after COVID-19. Antigen-specific CD4+ T cells were first expanded with viral peptide pools by the ViraFEST assay and only then sequenced. Culturing for more than 9 days preceded CD4+ T cell isolation. Participants got two doses of BNT162b2 or mRNA-1273 vaccine. The repertoire was sequenced with immunoSEQ multiplex PCR; TCRdb's copy has only in-frame clones and lacks some. Of some 15,000 clones listed, 60% to 85% are singletons. What these receptors recognize is not known. Sample: CD4+ T cells from PBMCs cultured with HCoV-NL63 spike peptides, taken after COVID-19 vaccination. The receptors were sampled from a human donor who received a COVID-19 vaccine.

The chain has TRBV10-3 and TRBJ2-1; 11 bases line up with TRBD2. CDR1 is ENHRY, CDR2 SYGVKD, per germline. The J segment lost 5 bases and the V segment lost 6 bases, leaving 0 bases of the junction unmatched. This CDR3 is 13 amino acids long. CDR3: CAIRGLADNEQFF. CDR3 bases: TGTGCCATCAGGGGACTAGCGGACAATGAGCAGTTCTTC.

V is TRBV10-3 and J is TRBJ2-7, with a weak D call TRBD2 (5 bases). The germline V gene has CDR1 ENHRY and CDR2 SYGVKD. V gave up 4 bases and J gave up 3 bases, with 16 bases separating them. The CDR3 is 15 amino acids. In nucleotides, the CDR3 is TGTGCCATCAGTGTGGGCGTTGCACGGGGCTACGAGCAGTACTTC. It is translated as CAISVGVARGYEQYF.

This clone showed up just a few times. The chain employs TRBV7-9 and TRBJ2-3; D is undetermined. Per germline, CDR1 SEHNR and CDR2 FQNEAQ (reference sequence). This CDR3 region has 12 residues. Trimming took off 0 bases at V and 7 bases at J, with 5 bases between the two ends. The chain's CDR3 is CASSLAGYTQYF. CDR3 coding DNA: TGTGCCAGCAGCTTAGCGGGTTATACGCAGTATTTT. The full variable domain, completed using reference TRBV7-9 and TRBJ2-3, is DTGVSQNPRHKITKRGQNVTFRCDPISEHNRLYWYRQTLGQGPEFLTYFQNEAQLEKSRLLSDRFSAERPKGSFSTLEIQRTEQGDSAMYLCASSLAGYTQYFGPGTRLTVL.